This T cell receptor beta chain was sequenced for a study of T cells in Graves' hyperthyroidism and ophthalmopathy. Overall study: Peripheral blood samples were taken at initial diagnosis, prior to any treatment.

Findings of the study overall: Blood samples included most of the expanded thyroid clonotypes exceeding 0.001.

Concerning this clonotype itself: What it recognizes is unknown.

Lactation, pregnancy, other autoimmune disease or uncontrolled infection led to exclusion of patients. The germline CDR1 and CDR2 sequences are DFQATT and SNEGSKA (reference sequence). This CDR3 region has 14 residues. Trimming pared 1 base from V and 9 bases from J, leaving 16 bases between. The CDR3 regions of TCR beta were amplified from RNA transcripts. During a first-round RT-PCR of the TCR CDR3, the HTBI primer set was used. One entry per CDR3 protein results from TCRdb running MiXCR on the multiplex PCR reads. The repertoire holds about 480,000 distinct CDR3 sequences, with approximately 23% as singletons.

The sequence was collected from a woman aged 70 to 79 with Graves' ophthalmopathy. Source material: blood. The chain is built from TRBV20-1 and TRBJ2-1, with no clear D. The CDR3 region is CSARGLAGPGEQFF. Written as DNA, the CDR3 is TGCAGTGCTAGAGGGCTTGCCGGGCCCGGTGAGCAGTTCTTC.